The entry below describes one T cell receptor beta chain. This specimen belongs to a study of patients and donors after allogeneic stem cell transplantation. In TCRdb, the RT-PCR reads were re-called with MiXCR into one record per CDR3 protein. The data show roughly 960,000 distinct CDR3 sequences, more than 15% seen once. The CDR3 sequence is 11 residues long. Trimming stripped 7 bases from V and 5 bases from J, with 5 bases between. From germline, CDR1 is SNHLY and CDR2 FYNNEI. Sequencing input: blood, either unsorted or a sorted T cell fraction (not recorded which). The sequence was collected from a human donor who was either an allogeneic HSCT recipient or a stem cell or donor lymphocyte infusion donor (not recorded which). It is not recorded whose cells these are; they may come from a transplant donor. The V gene is TRBV2, the J gene TRBJ2-2; no definite D call. CDR3 residues: CASKLTGELFF. As DNA, the CDR3 is TGTGCCAGCAAATTAACCGGGGAGCTGTTTTTT.